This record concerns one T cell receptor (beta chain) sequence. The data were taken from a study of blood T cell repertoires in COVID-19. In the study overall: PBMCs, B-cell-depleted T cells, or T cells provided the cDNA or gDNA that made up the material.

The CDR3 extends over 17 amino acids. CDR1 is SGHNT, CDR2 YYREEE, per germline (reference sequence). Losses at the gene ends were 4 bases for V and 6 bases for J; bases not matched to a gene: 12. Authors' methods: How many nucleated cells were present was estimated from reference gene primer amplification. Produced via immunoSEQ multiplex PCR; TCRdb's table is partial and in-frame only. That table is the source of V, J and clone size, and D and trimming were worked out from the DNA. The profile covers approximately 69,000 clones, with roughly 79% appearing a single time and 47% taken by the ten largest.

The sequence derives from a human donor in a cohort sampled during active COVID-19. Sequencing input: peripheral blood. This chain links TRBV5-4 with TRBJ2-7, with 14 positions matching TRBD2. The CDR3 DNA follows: TGTGCCAGCAGCCGTGGACTAGCGGGAGGTTCATGGGGCGAGCAGTACTTC. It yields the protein CASSRGLAGGSWGEQYF.